The subject of this entry is one T cell receptor (beta chain). There is no known antigen for this receptor. There are no base qualities to consult, and no much larger clone falls within one base. Library preparation employed the immunoSEQ multiplex PCR assay. For the multiplex PCR, a mixture combining 60 forward primers for TCR Vbeta segments and 13 reverse primers for TCR Jbeta segments was used. Amplification of the CDR3 region of rearranged TCR beta genes was performed with a multiplex PCR assay on genomic DNA. On the Illumina HiSeq System, the amplified TCR beta libraries were sequenced as 87-base-pair reads. In the authors' own workflow: A later analysis tallied some 79 million unique TCR beta chains across the 666 repertoires, and approximately 12 million of those chains were shared by two or more donors. To remove PCR and sequencing errors, raw reads were error-corrected and collapsed into unique sequences using a nearest-neighbor algorithm that merged closely related sequences. To assign V, D and J gene segments, CDR3 sequences were aligned to IMGT reference sequences. Each retained sequence needed at least a six-nucleotide match to both a V gene segment and a J gene segment. A rearrangement counted as productive if the CDR3 had no stop codons and remained in frame with V and J, and every other rearrangement counted as non-productive. CDR3 was defined according to IMGT convention as the region running from the second conserved V-encoded cysteine to the conserved J-encoded phenylalanine. The earlier analysis of 587 of the donors excluded any sequence lacking an unambiguous match to a single V gene segment. In an earlier analysis of several hundred of the donors, V segments were called functional above 56.7% productive rearrangements and were called segregating when the between-donor standard deviation exceeded 5%. To diagnose cytomegalovirus status from the catalog of TCR beta chain sequences, a statistical classification framework was built. In a later analysis, TCR nucleotide sequences were compared against IMGT/GENE-DB human TR gene sequences so that V and J genes could be assigned. Using the TCRdist pipeline, a later analysis assigned CDR3 sequences along with most-parsimonious VDJ recombination scenarios. In a later analysis, each TCR beta chain was defined by its CDR3 amino acid sequence together with its V-gene family, and reads without a unique V-gene family were excluded. A later analysis removed 500 to 600 highly shared, low-generation-probability nucleotide sequences to deal with suspected cross-contamination and a sequencing artifact. A later analysis calculated a clonal expansion index for each public chain from normalized within-repertoire ranks of inferred template counts. Generation probabilities in a later analysis came from a VDJ recombination model fitted to out-of-frame rearrangements, and those results were checked against IGoR. Hypergeometric tests were used in a later analysis to score TCR-TCR, TCR-HLA and TCR-CMV co-occurrence, with a repertoire-size bias correction applied to the TCR pairs. To estimate false discovery rates, a later analysis permuted the HLA or CMV assignments 20 times. In a later analysis, co-occurring TCRs were grouped using DBSCAN, and TCRdist sequence similarity was added for clustering within HLA-allele-positive subsets. For co-occurrence clustering, repertoires with fewer than 30,000 or more than 120,000 public chains were excluded, along with a handful of repertoires with anomalous nucleotide sharing. TCRdb holds this immuneACCESS table with in-frame rearrangements only. Some clones are missing; in checked studies, unresolved V genes explain under half, and the rest has no known cause. Clonal size and the V and J genes are those of that table, whereas D and trimming came from the DNA. The table for this sample lists under 200,000 clones; 65% to 90% of them were counted only once. The ten largest clones take up approximately 2.2% of the sample.

The record originates from a study of cytomegalovirus exposure and HLA in healthy donors (dated by TCRdb to the late 2010s). About the study as a whole: According to an earlier analysis of around 600 of the donors, about 179 million T cells yielded roughly 110 million unique TCR beta sequences and around 280 Gb of sequence data. An early release that covered 640 HLA-typed donors contained around 330 gigabases of sequencing data and roughly 84 million unique TCR sequences. Of the 398 genotyped donors, 65% to 90% fell in the genetic ancestry cluster associated with self-reported Caucasian donors. The study aimed to test whether signatures of past pathogen exposure could be identified by cataloging public T cell receptors. The T cell repertoires of under 750 subjects were profiled by immunosequencing and related to cytomegalovirus serostatus. A separate validation cohort of over a hundred different subjects was used in addition to the 666-subject first cohort. The study combined high-throughput TCR immunosequencing, statistical association of individual TCRs with disease status, and machine learning to predict cytomegalovirus infection status. In a later analysis, previously published TCR beta repertoires from several hundred donors were re-analyzed and high-resolution HLA genotyping was added so that TCR occurrence patterns could be studied. In the later analysis, no new phenotypic data were used to find candidate immune exposures; instead, reliance was placed on TCR beta sequences and their occurrence across donors. In an earlier analysis of roughly 580 of the donors, high-throughput TCR beta sequencing was used to judge whether each TCR beta V gene segment behaved as functional or pseudogenic. Donor age, sex, ethnicity and CMV serostatus were compiled together with the repertoire data. Genome-wide SNP genotypes for about 60% of the roughly 700 donors were used in a later genetic analysis, which treated that subset as a discovery cohort. Every discovery cohort repertoire had been produced on one sequencing platform. HLA typing included class I and class II loci at four-digit resolution. Typing coverage differed by locus: A, B, C, DRB1 and DQB1 were typed in roughly 629-640 donors, DQA1 in about 550, DPA1 in 600 to 610, and DPB1 in roughly 450. Roughly five DR-DQ haplotypes were treated as single units for association and clustering because of strong linkage in the cohort. On average, about 240,000 unique TCR beta nucleotide sequences were sequenced per donor among several hundred genotyped donors of the cohort, with 15% to 20% of those sequences being non-productive.

Trimmed from V: 1 base; trimmed from J: 4 bases; junction bases lacking a gene match: 7. Sequences SGHRS (CDR1) and YFSETQ (CDR2) are obtained from the germline V gene. There are 15 amino acids in the CDR3, from cysteine to phenylalanine inclusive. Only the CDR3 portion is preserved as DNA: 45 bases, with reading frame beginning at the first base. Results the study describes overall, beyond this receptor: In a later analysis, the rate of TCR association differed among HLA loci, with DRB1 alleles having the most associated TCRs and HLA-C alleles having the fewest. Specific HLA alleles were associated with 15,000 to 20,000 TCR beta sequences at a false discovery rate of 0.05 in a later analysis. The earlier analysis of approximately 590 of the donors excluded 15 to 20 rarely observed V segments, including chromosome 9 orphons, because counts were too low. A group of highly shared sequence variants was considered likely to be a technical artifact of the sequencing pipeline. The study listed approximately 160 TCR beta chains as associated with cytomegalovirus. Compared with the roughly 700-donor mean, donors in an Asian-associated ancestry cluster had fewer N-insertions in productive TCRs, according to a later genetic analysis. In vitro tests confirmed that a few of the cytomegalovirus-associated TCR beta chains recognize cytomegalovirus antigens. A further reported finding was that TCR beta sequences accurately predicted the HLA-A and HLA-B alleles for most subjects in the first cohort. According to the authors, the approach could potentially be generalized to other disease states and immunological phenotypes. Some IMGT-functional V segments, including TRBV6-2 and TRBV6-3, could not be told apart with the 87-base-pair reads, so those segments were excluded. Broadly in line with IMGT annotations, most TCR beta V segments showed up in productive rearrangements about 87% or about 30% of the time in an earlier analysis of approximately 640 of the donors. According to a later analysis, most CMV-associated TCR beta chains appeared to be HLA-restricted, and the HLA associations seemed to be driven largely by CMV exposure. Linkage disequilibrium might explain the correlated functional status among segregating V segments, but an unknown experimental factor could not be ruled out. According to a later analysis, parvovirus B19, influenza, CMV and Epstein-Barr virus appeared linked to several top co-occurrence clusters. The presence/absence analyses assumed that sequencing depth was roughly uniform across donors, and that assumption may not be true. For the cohort, immune exposure information was limited to CMV serostatus. When HLA alleles, especially DR and DQ, strongly co-occurred, TCR associations were difficult to assign to individual alleles. V-gene and J-gene trimming of TCR beta chains was associated with a missense DCLRE1C variant in a later genetic analysis, and the association was replicated in an independent cohort. The classifier was reported to diagnose cytomegalovirus status with high specificity and sensitivity in both the original cohort and the validation cohort. While some public TCRs were present in many individuals, most TCR sequences turned up only very rarely across donors. In a later analysis, HLA-associated TCR beta chains were found to be more clonally expanded and to have lower generation probabilities than equally common non-associated chains. HLA typing was unavailable for some donors at each locus, so association tests used only the typed subset. The cohort was sequenced for TCR beta chains only, and without alpha or paired-chain data the features that could be detected were limited.

The cohort comprised more than 550 healthy bone marrow donors. At the time of sampling, all cohort members were nominally healthy, though unrecorded immune exposures were likely present. The donor tested CMV seronegative and was one of the 352 seronegative cohort members. Every donor gave a peripheral blood sample, and the peripheral blood mononuclear cells from that sample were used for TCR beta sequencing. The Qiagen DNeasy Blood Extraction Kit was used to extract genomic DNA from the blood cell samples. This receptor was obtained from a male donor in good health and CMV-seronegative. Source material: PBMCs. The rearranged chain carries TRBV5-1 and TRBJ2-7; TRBD1 agrees with 8 junctional bases. CDR3 protein: CASSLFQGAEYEQYF. The nucleotide sequence reads as follows: TGCGCCAGCAGCTTGTTCCAGGGGGCTGAGTACGAGCAGTACTTC.